This TCR beta chain was obtained from a study of Tregs in tolerant kidney transplant recipients. Whole-study context: Sorting used antibodies to exclude donor cells.

This clone was observed a few times. Its specificity is unknown. Study-level findings and limits: Activated donor B cell expansion appeared to reveal the most relevant donor-specific TCRbeta repertoire. The small number of patients limits these findings pending further validation. Biological reproducibility was not directly addressed, but technical replication error appeared minimal.

The CDR3 runs 16 residues. The ends were cut back, 1 base at V and 0 bases at J, with 13 bases in the middle. Looked up from germline, CDR1 is LGHNA and CDR2 is YNFKEQ. The assay was immunoSEQ multiplex PCR, and TCRdb's table has in-frame clones only and misses some. In the table there are approximately 45,000 clones, over 95% of which are singletons. Sequenced material: Tregs from blood cultured with allogeneic cells. This TCR derives from a human donor in good health. The chain employs TRBV4-2 and TRBJ2-7; either TRBD1 or TRBD2 may supply D (5 bases each). As DNA, the CDR3 is TGTGCCAGCAGCCAAGGGCACGGGGCCTCCTCCTACGAGCAGTACTTC. Translated, it gives CASSQGHGASSYEQYF.